Below, 7 T cell receptor beta chains from the same sample are listed, as sequenced in a study of blood T cells in healthy people across ages. The second PCR ran about 6 to 11 cycles with a sample-barcoded 5' primer and J-beta primers. TCRdb fed the 5' RACE reads into MiXCR, producing one record per CDR3 protein. This sample has hundreds of thousands of distinct CDR3 sequences; 52% occur once, and the top ten carry 45% to 55%. The sample comprised blood. The receptors were gathered from a man between 60 and 75 years old in good health.

V is TRBV7-8 and J is TRBJ2-7; D is perhaps TRBD1 (6 bases). V dropped 2 bases and J dropped 2 bases, with 13 bases sitting between them. In germline, CDR1 is SGHVS, CDR2 FQNEAQ. CDR3 length equals 15 residues. Written as DNA, the CDR3 is TGTGCCAGCAGCTTAAATCGTGGACAGACCTACGAGCAGTACTTC. It codes for CASSLNRGQTYEQYF.

The chain has TRBV6-6 and TRBJ2-7; D call uncertain. This CDR3 has 14 residues. The ends were cut back, 4 bases at V and 1 base at J, with 11 bases in the middle. Germline values: CDR1 MNHNY, CDR2 SVGAGI (reference sequence). CDR3 nucleotide sequence: TGTGCCAGCAGTTCCCCGGACCATTCCTACGAGCAGTACTTC. Protein product: CASSSPDHSYEQYF.

This clonotype was seen ten or more times. This chain uses TRBV11-2 with TRBJ2-3; D gene unclear. V was clipped by 0 bases and J by 2 bases, with 9 bases between them. This CDR3 region has 15 residues. Looked up from germline, CDR1 is SGHAT and CDR2 is FQNNGV. In DNA, the CDR3 is TGTGCCAGCAGCTTAGACCTACCCTCCACAGATACGCAGTATTTT. It is translated as CASSLDLPSTDTQYF. Together with reference TRBV11-2 and TRBJ2-3, the CDR3 gives the full variable domain: EAGVAQSPRYKIIEKRQSVAFWCNPISGHATLYWYQQILGQGPKLLIQFQNNGVVDDSQLPKDRFSAERLKGVDSTLKIQPAKLEDSAVYLCASSLDLPSTDTQYFGPGTRLTVL.

The gene calls are TRBV9 and TRBJ2-7; 12 bases map to TRBD2. The CDR3 covers 14 residues. Germline-derived CDR1 and CDR2 are SGDLS and YYNGEE. V shed 4 bases and J 2 bases; nucleotides not matched to a gene: 1. The CDR3, as DNA: TGTGCCAGCAGCCCTAGCGGGAGGGCCTACGAGCAGTACTTC. Translating gives CASSPSGRAYEQYF.

This chain joins TRBV6-6 and TRBJ1-2; 10 bases are a match to TRBD1. V gave up 6 bases and J gave up 3 bases; unmatched junction bases: 7. The CDR3 length is 15 residues. Germline V CDR1 and CDR2: MNHNY, SVGAGI (reference sequence). DNA for the CDR3: TGTGCCAGCAGGGCCGGGACAGGGGCCGACTATGGCTACACCTTC. Protein sequence: CASRAGTGADYGYTF.

This clonotype has a handful of counts. In DNA form, the CDR3 reads TGTGCCAGCAGCTTTTCCAGGAGGGGCGAGACCCAGTACTTC. Encoded protein: CASSFSRRGETQYF. This chain connects TRBV27 to TRBJ2-5; D perhaps matches TRBD2 (6 bases). Deletions cut 6 bases from V and 5 bases from J, with 16 bases between. The CDR3 covers 14 residues. Germline lookup yields CDR1 MNHEY and CDR2 SMNVEV (reference sequence).

The gene calls are TRBV20-1 and TRBJ2-7; TRBD2 matches 9 bases. Trimming cost V 0 bases and J 5 bases; bases outside gene matches: 8. The CDR3 loop spans 15 amino acids. In germline, CDR1 is DFQATT, CDR2 SNEGSKA (reference sequence). The CDR3 nucleotides read TGCAGTGCTAGAGATTTGGGACTAGCTTCTCACGAGCAGTACTTC. Residues: CSARDLGLASHEQYF.